The 14 T cell receptor beta chains below come from one sample, sequenced in a study of blood T cell repertoires in COVID-19. This table comes from immunoSEQ multiplex PCR, and its TCRdb copy is limited to in-frame clones, with some not included. The table has about 170,000 clones, roughly 91% seen once; the top ten hold around 5%. Sequenced input: peripheral blood. The receptors derive from a man younger than 35 with COVID-19, enrolled during active disease.

The chain employs TRBV7-2 and TRBJ2-7, with 12 bases aligning to TRBD2. J was trimmed by 7 bases and V by 3 bases; bases with no gene match: 1. Germline lookup yields CDR1 SGHTA and CDR2 FQGNSA. This CDR3 is 13 amino acids long. The CDR3 here is CASSFGLAGEQYF. The CDR3, as DNA: TGTGCCAGCAGCTTCGGACTAGCGGGAGAGCAGTACTTC. The whole variable domain, filled in from reference TRBV7-2 and TRBJ2-7, reads GAGVSQSPSNKVTEKGKDVELRCDPISGHTALYWYRQSLGQGLEFLIYFQGNSAPDKSGLPSDRFSAERTGGSVSTLTIQRTQQEDSAVYLCASSFGLAGEQYFGPGTRLTVT.

This clone came up once. The chain couples TRBV24-1 to TRBJ1-6; 8 bases are a match to TRBD1. V gave up 4 bases and J gave up 4 bases; unmatched junction bases: 5. The CDR3 is made up of 16 amino acids. Germline CDR1 reads KGHDR; CDR2 reads SFDVKD. CDR3 nucleotide sequence: TGTGCCACCAGTGAGACACGGACAGGGTATAATTCACCCCTCCACTTT. Translating it yields CATSETRTGYNSPLHF.

The chain is built from TRBV9 and TRBJ2-5, with 10 bases matching TRBD2. This CDR3 region has 16 residues. CDR1 is SGDLS, CDR2 YYNGEE, per germline. The V and J ends lost 2 bases and 0 bases, in that order; junction bases with no gene match: 4. CDR3 coding DNA: TGTGCCAGCAGCGTCTCCGGACTAGCGGACCAAGAGACCCAGTACTTC. This codes for CASSVSGLADQETQYF.

The chain joins TRBV6-5 to TRBJ2-7; TRBD2 matches at 10 bases. The CDR3 contains 14 residues. V was pared by 4 bases and J by 3 bases, with 3 bases of the junction left unmatched. Germline CDR1 and CDR2: MNHEY and SVGAGI. The CDR3 coding sequence is TGTGCCAGCAGTTCAGGGACTAGCGTCTACGAGCAGTACTTC. Amino acids: CASSSGTSVYEQYF.

The chain joins TRBV27 to TRBJ2-7, with a weak D call TRBD1 (6 bases). V was pared by 5 bases and J by 2 bases, with 16 bases between. Germline V gene data show CDR1 as MNHEY and CDR2 as SMNVEV (reference sequence). The CDR3 covers 15 residues. The CDR3 reads CASSRGTGLTYEQYF. In DNA, the CDR3 is TGTGCCAGCAGTAGAGGCACAGGGTTGACCTACGAGCAGTACTTC.

This clone was counted a single time. The rearrangement links TRBV9 to TRBJ2-2, with 10 bases identical to TRBD2. The germline gives CDR1 SGDLS, CDR2 YYNGEE. Germline trimming cut 4 bases from V and 6 bases from J; bases unmatched to any gene: 9. The CDR3 is 16 amino acids. The CDR3 DNA is TGTGCCAGCAGCCTCGCTAGCGGGAGCATGGCCGGGGAGCTGTTTTTT. This encodes CASSLASGSMAGELFF.

The gene calls are TRBV4-1 and TRBJ2-7; 12 positions agree with TRBD1. This CDR3 spans 15 amino acids. CDR1 and CDR2 (germline): MGHRA, YSYEKL. V lost 4 bases, J lost 6 bases, and 7 bases stayed unmatched. Here the CDR3 reads CASSRAGQGAVEQYF. As DNA, the CDR3 is TGCGCCAGCAGCCGGGCGGGACAGGGGGCGGTCGAGCAGTACTTC.

CDR3 loop: CATSDSTVGQPQHF. Written as DNA, the CDR3 is TGTGCCACCAGTGATTCCACTGTTGGTCAGCCCCAGCATTTT. This chain links TRBV24-1 with TRBJ1-5; no reliable D call. CDR3 length: 14 residues. CDR1 and CDR2 from the germline V gene are KGHDR and SFDVKD. Between the trimmed V and J ends, which lost 2 bases and 6 bases, there was a span of 10 bases.

The chain carries TRBV30 and TRBJ2-7, with D maybe TRBD1 (9 bases). CDR1 and CDR2 (germline): GTSNPN, SVGIG (reference sequence). V dropped 5 bases and J dropped 1 base, with 30 bases sitting between them. This CDR3 is 19 amino acids long. CDR3 sequence (DNA): TGTGCCTGGGTACCCCCCGGGACAGGGATCCAGCGGGGGTCCTACGAGCAGTACTTC. Protein product: CAWVPPGTGIQRGSYEQYF. The full variable domain, rest sourced from reference TRBV30 and TRBJ2-7, is SQTIHQWPATLVQPVGSPLSLECTVEGTSNPNLYWYRQAAGRGLQLLFYSVGIGQISSEVPQNLSASRPQDRQFILSSKKLLLSDSGFYLCAWVPPGTGIQRGSYEQYFGPGTRLTVT.

This clone appeared a few times. The rearrangement links TRBV28 to TRBJ2-2, with a tentative D call TRBD2 (6 bases). In germline, CDR1 is MDHEN, CDR2 SYDVKM. The CDR3 length is 15 residues. V was clipped by 7 bases and J by 0 bases, with 12 bases between them. CDR3 nucleotides: TGTGCCAGCATACGTGCGGGATCGAACACCGGGGAGCTGTTTTTT. Amino acids: CASIRAGSNTGELFF. The full variable domain, its missing parts supplied by reference TRBV28 and TRBJ2-2, is DVKVTQSSRYLVKRTGEKVFLECVQDMDHENMFWYRQDPGLGLRLIYFSYDVKMKEKGDIPEGYSVSREKKERFSLILESASTNQTSMYLCASIRAGSNTGELFFGEGSRLTVL.

The chain combines TRBV5-1 with TRBJ2-1; 9 nucleotides match TRBD1. CDR1 SGHRS and CDR2 YFSETQ come from the germline V gene. V lost 3 bases to trimming and J lost 7 bases; unmatched junction nucleotides: 11. The CDR3 spans 16 residues. CDR3 protein: CASSWTTGGSANEQFF. CDR3 in DNA: TGCGCCAGCAGCTGGACGACAGGGGGGTCGGCGAATGAGCAGTTCTTC.

The chain joins TRBV7-2 to TRBJ2-7, with 11 positions matching TRBD2. Trimming at V came to 5 bases and at J to 3 bases, leaving 9 bases not matched to a gene. This CDR3 contains 16 residues. Germline loops: CDR1 SGHTA, CDR2 FQGNSA. CDR3 nucleotide sequence: TGTGCCAGCAGCAGAGCCACTAGCGGGAGAGTCTACGAGCAGTACTTC. Translated: CASSRATSGRVYEQYF.

This clone is a singleton in its sample. The V gene is TRBV4-2, the J gene TRBJ2-5; TRBD1 is a possible D gene (6 bases). The CDR3 totals 16 residues. CDR1 LGHNA and CDR2 YNFKEQ come from the germline V gene. Trimming removed 0 bases from V and 5 bases from J, with 16 bases in between. CDR3 residues: CASSQDGKQGEETQYF. The CDR3, as DNA: TGTGCCAGCAGCCAAGATGGGAAACAGGGAGAGGAGACCCAGTACTTC.

This chain links TRBV7-9 with TRBJ1-1; possibly TRBD1 for D (5 bases). V was cut by 2 bases and J by 3 bases, with 7 bases left in between. The CDR3 loop spans 13 amino acids. CDR1 and CDR2 from the germline V gene are SEHNR and FQNEAQ (reference sequence). The CDR3: CASSLTGYTEAFF. In nucleotides, the CDR3 is TGTGCCAGCAGCTTAACAGGTTACACTGAAGCTTTCTTT.